This T cell receptor (beta chain) was observed in a study of T cells in Graves' hyperthyroidism and ophthalmopathy. This clonotype was detected many times. CDR3 length: 15 amino acids. The germline gives CDR1 MDHEN, CDR2 SYDVKM. V was shortened by 3 bases and J by 2 bases, with 11 bases between the two germline ends. What was amplified from RNA transcripts were TCR beta CDR3 regions. The TCR CDR3 first-round RT-PCR relied on the HTBI primer set. TCRdb ran MiXCR on the multiplex PCR reads and lists one entry per CDR3 protein. The table shows 360,000 or so distinct CDR3 sequences, with nearly 15% occurring only once.

Sequencing was performed on blood. V is TRBV28 and J is TRBJ1-5; D uncertain. The clonotype was recovered from a woman in her fifties or sixties with Graves' ophthalmopathy. The CDR3 sequence: CASSLAINRNQPQHF. In DNA, the CDR3 is TGTGCCAGCAGTTTGGCAATCAACCGCAATCAGCCCCAGCATTTT.